This T cell receptor beta chain was found in a study of T-cell memory formation after mild COVID-19. About the research overall: For the most part, TCR clusters were specific to one donor.

Of note for this clonotype: Its specificity is unknown.

TCRdb used MiXCR to reprocess the 5' RACE reads, holding one entry per CDR3 protein. The repertoire holds over 300,000 distinct CDR3 sequences, with 20% to 25% as singletons. The study, taken as a whole, reports: The CD4+ clones that contracted clustered mainly within CM and EM, and the CD8+ clones concentrated in EMRA. Contracting clones from day 15 to 85 had balanced CD4/CD8; later expanders favoured CD4+.

CDR3 size: 16 residues. Trimming cost V 2 bases and J 5 bases, with 17 bases left between them. Per the germline V gene, CDR1 is SGHRS and CDR2 is YFSETQ. The chain recombines TRBV5-1 with TRBJ1-5; tentatively, D is TRBD1 (5 bases). The material sequenced was PBMCs or a T cell subset sorted from them (not recorded which). The receptor comes from a man younger than 35 who had mild COVID-19 (a few samples of this study predate the infection). Cell type and time point are not known. The CDR3: CASSFAPGNPDQPQHF. DNA for the CDR3: TGCGCCAGCAGCTTTGCGCCAGGGAATCCGGATCAGCCCCAGCATTTT.